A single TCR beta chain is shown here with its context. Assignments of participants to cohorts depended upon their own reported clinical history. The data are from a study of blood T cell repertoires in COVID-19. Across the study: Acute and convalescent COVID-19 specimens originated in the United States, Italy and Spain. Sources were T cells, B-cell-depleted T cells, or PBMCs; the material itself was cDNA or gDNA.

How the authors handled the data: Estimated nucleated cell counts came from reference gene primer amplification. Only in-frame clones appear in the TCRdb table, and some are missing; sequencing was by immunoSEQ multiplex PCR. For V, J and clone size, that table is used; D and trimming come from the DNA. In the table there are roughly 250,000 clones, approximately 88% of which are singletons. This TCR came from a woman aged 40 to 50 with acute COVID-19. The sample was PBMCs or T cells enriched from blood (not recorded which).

The CDR3 sequence: CASSRQVNYGYTF. The CDR3 region has the DNA TGCGCCAGCAGTCGTCAGGTCAACTATGGCTACACCTTC. The chain combines TRBV10-1 with TRBJ1-2; D remains ambiguous. V was trimmed by 5 bases and J by 2 bases, leaving 9 bases between them. Germline V gene lookup returns CDR1 WNHNN and CDR2 SYGVQD (reference sequence). The CDR3 consists of 13 residues.